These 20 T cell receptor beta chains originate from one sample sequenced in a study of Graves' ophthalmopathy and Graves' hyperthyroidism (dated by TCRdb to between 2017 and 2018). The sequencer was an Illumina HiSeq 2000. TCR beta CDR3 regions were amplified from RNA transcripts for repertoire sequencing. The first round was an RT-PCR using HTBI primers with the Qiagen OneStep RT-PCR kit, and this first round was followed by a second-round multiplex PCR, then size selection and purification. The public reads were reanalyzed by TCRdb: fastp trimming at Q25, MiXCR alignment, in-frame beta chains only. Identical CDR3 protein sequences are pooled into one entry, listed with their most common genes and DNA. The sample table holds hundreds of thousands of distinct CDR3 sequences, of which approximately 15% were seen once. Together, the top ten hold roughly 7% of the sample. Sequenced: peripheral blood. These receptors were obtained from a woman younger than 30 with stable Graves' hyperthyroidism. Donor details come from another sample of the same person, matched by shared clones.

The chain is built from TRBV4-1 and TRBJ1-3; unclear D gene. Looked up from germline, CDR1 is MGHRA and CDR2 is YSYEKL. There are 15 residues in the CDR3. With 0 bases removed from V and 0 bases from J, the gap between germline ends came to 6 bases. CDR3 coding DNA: TGCGCCAGCAGCCAAGATTGGAACTCTGGAAACACCATATATTTT. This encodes CASSQDWNSGNTIYF.

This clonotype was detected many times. In nucleotides, the CDR3 is TGCAGTGCGAGTCGCCCCCCCCTTGCTTTCTTT. Encoded protein: CSASRPPLAFF. The J gene is TRBJ1-1, the V gene TRBV20-1; D gene ambiguous. V was shortened by 6 bases and J by 11 bases, with 16 bases between the two germline ends. Germline values: CDR1 DFQATT, CDR2 SNEGSKA (reference sequence). The CDR3 totals 11 residues.

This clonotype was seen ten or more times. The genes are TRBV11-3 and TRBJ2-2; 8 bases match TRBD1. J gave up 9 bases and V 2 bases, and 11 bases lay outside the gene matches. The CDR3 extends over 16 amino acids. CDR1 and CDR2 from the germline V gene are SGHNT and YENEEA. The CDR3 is CASSLYYGQGGRELFF. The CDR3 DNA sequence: TGTGCCAGCAGCTTATACTATGGACAGGGCGGCAGGGAGCTGTTTTTT.

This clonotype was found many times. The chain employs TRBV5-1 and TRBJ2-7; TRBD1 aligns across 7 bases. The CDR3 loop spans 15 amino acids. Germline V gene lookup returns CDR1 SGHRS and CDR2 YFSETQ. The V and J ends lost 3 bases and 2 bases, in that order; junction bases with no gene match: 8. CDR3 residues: CASSSYLTGTYEQYF. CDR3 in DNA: TGCGCCAGCAGCTCCTACCTGACAGGGACCTACGAGCAGTACTTC.

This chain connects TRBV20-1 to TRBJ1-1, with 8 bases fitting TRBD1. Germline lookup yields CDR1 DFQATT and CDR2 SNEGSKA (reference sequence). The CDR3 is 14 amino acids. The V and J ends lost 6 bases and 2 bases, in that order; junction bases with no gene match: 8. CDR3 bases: TGCAGTGCACAAGGGGCAGGGGGCAACACTGAAGCTTTCTTT. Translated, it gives CSAQGAGGNTEAFF.

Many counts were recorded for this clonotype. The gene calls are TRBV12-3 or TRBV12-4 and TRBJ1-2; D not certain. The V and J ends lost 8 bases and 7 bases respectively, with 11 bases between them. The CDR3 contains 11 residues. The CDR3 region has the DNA TGTGCCAGCGGCAGTCGAACTGGCTACACCTTC. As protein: CASGSRTGYTF.

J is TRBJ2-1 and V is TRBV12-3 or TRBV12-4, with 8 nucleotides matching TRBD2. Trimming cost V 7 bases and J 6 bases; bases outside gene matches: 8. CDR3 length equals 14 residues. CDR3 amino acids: CASNTGTRGNEQFF. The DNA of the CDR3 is TGTGCCAGCAACACCGGGACTAGGGGCAATGAGCAGTTCTTC.

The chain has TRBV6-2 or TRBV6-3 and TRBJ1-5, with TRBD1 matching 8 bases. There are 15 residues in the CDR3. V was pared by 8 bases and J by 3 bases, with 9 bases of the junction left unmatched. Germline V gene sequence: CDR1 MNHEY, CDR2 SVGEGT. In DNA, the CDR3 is TGTGCCAGCGGGGATGCAGGGGGCGTCAATCAGCCCCAGCATTTT. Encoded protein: CASGDAGGVNQPQHF.

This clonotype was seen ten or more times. The CDR3 nucleotides read TGTGCCAGCAGTGAACTTGGGGGACCGGCTGGCTACACCTTC. The encoded protein is CASSELGGPAGYTF. The gene calls are TRBV6-1 and TRBJ1-2; a possible D gene is TRBD1 (5 bases). The CDR3 is 14 residues long. Germline values: CDR1 MNHNS, CDR2 SASEGT. Trimming took off 2 bases at V and 7 bases at J, with 14 bases between the two ends.

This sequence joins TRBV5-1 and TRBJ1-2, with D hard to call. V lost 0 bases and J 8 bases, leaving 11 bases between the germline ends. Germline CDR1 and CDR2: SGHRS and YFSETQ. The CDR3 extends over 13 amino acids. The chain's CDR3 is CASSLVSGRGYTF. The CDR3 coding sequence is TGCGCCAGCAGCTTGGTTTCAGGAAGGGGCTACACCTTC.

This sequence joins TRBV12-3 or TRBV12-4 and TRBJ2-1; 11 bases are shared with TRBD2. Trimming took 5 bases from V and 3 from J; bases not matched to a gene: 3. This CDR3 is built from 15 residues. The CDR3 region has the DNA TGTGCCAGCAGTCCTACTAGCGGGGGCTACAATGAGCAGTTCTTC. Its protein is CASSPTSGGYNEQFF.

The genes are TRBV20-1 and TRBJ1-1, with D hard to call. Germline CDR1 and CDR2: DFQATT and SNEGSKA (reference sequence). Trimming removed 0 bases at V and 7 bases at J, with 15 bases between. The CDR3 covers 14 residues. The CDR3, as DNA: TGCAGTGCTAGAGAAGAGAGGGCTTACATTGAAGCTTTCTTT. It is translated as CSAREERAYIEAFF.

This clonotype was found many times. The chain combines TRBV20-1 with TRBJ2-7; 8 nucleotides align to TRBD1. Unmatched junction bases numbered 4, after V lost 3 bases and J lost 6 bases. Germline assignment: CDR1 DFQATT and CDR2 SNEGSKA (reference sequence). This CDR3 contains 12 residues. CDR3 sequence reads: CSARGQALEQYF. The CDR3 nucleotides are TGCAGTGCTAGGGGACAGGCCCTCGAGCAGTACTTC.

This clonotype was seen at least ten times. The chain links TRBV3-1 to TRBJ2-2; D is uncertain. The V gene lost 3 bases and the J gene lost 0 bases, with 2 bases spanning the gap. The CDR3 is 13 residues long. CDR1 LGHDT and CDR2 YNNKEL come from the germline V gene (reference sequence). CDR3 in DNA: TGTGCCAGCAGCCAGACGAACACCGGGGAGCTGTTTTTT. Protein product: CASSQTNTGELFF. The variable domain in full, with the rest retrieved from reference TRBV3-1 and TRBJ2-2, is DTAVSQTPKYLVTQMGNDKSIKCEQNLGHDTMYWYKQDSKKFLKIMFSYNNKELIINETVPNRFSPKSPDKAHLNLHINSLELGDSAVYFCASSQTNTGELFFGEGSRLTVL.

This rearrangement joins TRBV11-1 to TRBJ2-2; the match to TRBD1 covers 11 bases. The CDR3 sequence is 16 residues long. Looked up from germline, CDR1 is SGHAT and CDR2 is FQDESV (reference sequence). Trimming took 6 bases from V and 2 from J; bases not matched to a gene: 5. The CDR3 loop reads CASRRTGGGNTGELFF. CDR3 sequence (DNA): TGTGCCAGCAGGCGGACAGGGGGCGGAAACACCGGGGAGCTGTTTTTT.

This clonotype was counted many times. CDR3 nucleotides: TGTGCCAGCTCACCACCGGGTCGGACTTATGGCTACACCTTC. Protein: CASSPPGRTYGYTF. The gene calls are TRBV18 and TRBJ1-2; no reliable D call. This CDR3 has 14 residues. V was cut by 0 bases and J by 5 bases, with 10 bases left in between. CDR1 is KGHSH, CDR2 LQKENI, per germline.

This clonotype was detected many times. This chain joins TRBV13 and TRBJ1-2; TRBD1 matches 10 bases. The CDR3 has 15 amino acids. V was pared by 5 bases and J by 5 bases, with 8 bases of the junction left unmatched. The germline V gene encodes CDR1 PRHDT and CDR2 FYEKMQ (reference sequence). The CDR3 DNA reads TGTGCCAGCAGCCCCTCCCCGGGACAGGGGTATGGCTACACCTTC. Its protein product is CASSPSPGQGYGYTF.

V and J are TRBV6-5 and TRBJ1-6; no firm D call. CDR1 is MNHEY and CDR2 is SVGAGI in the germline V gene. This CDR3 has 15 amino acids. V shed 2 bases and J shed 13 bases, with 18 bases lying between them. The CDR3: CASSYQGSGGLPLHF. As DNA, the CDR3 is TGTGCCAGCAGTTACCAAGGGAGTGGCGGACTCCCCCTCCACTTT.

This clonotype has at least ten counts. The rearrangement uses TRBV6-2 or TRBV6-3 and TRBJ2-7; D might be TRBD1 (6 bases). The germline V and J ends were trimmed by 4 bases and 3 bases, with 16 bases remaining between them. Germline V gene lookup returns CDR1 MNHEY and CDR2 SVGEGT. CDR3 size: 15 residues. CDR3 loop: CASSFQDRPHYEQYF. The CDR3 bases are TGTGCCAGCAGTTTCCAGGACAGACCTCACTACGAGCAGTACTTC.

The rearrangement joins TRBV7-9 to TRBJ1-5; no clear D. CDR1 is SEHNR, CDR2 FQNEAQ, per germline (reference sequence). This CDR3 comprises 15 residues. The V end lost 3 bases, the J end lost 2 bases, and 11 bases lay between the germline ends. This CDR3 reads CASSFGSSGNQPQHF. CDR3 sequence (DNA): TGTGCCAGCAGCTTCGGGTCGTCGGGCAATCAGCCCCAGCATTTT.